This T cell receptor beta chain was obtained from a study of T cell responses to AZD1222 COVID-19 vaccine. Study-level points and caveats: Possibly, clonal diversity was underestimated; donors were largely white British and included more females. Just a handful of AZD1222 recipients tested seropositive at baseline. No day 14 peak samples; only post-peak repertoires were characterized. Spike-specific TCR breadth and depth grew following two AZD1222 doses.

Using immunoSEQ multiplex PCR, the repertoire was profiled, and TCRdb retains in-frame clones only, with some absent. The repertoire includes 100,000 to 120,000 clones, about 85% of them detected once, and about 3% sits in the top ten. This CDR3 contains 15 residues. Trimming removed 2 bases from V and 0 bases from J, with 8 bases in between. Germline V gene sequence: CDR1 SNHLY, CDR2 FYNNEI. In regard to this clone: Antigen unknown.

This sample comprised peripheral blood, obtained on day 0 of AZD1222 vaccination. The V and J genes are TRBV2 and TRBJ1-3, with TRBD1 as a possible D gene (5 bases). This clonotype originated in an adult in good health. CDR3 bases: TGTGCCAGCAGTGAAAGGGGCGCCTCTGGAAACACCATATATTTT. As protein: CASSERGASGNTIYF.